This T cell receptor beta chain comes out of a study of T cells after yellow fever vaccination. Findings of the study overall: The study noted that FACS-sorted repertoires could contain abundant clonotypes contaminating from the bulk population.

Details on this clonotype: The antigen is not known.

It was through 5'RACE template switching that TCR cDNA was made, with a universal primer site and UMIs added. Via MiXCR, TCRdb re-called the 5' RACE reads, giving one row per CDR3 protein. This table holds more than 350,000 distinct CDR3 sequences, about 9.9% found once. The CDR3 spans 13 residues. From germline, CDR1 is LNHNV and CDR2 YYDKDF (reference sequence). Trimming took 3 bases from V and 2 from J, leaving 7 bases between them. This receptor was obtained from a man aged 18-30 years who received the YFV17D yellow fever vaccine. The sequenced sample was PBMCs, obtained on the day of the first yellow fever vaccination. The chain couples TRBV15 to TRBJ1-1; D is possibly TRBD1 (5 bases). Here the CDR3 reads CATSRGPNTEAFF. DNA for the CDR3: TGTGCCACCAGCAGGGGACCCAACACTGAAGCTTTCTTT.